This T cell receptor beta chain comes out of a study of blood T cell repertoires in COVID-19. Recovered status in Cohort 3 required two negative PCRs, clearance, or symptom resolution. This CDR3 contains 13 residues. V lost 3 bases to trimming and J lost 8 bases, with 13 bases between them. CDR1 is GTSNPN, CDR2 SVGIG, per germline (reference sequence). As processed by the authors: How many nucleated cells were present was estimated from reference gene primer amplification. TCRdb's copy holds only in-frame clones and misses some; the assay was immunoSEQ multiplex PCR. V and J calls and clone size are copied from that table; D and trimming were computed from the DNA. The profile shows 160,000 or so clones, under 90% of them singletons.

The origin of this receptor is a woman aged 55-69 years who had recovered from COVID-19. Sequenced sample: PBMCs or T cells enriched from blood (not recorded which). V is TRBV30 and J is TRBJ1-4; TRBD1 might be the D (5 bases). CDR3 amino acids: CAWRGEGREKLFF. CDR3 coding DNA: TGTGCCTGGAGGGGGGAGGGGCGCGAAAAACTGTTTTTT.